Listed below are T cell receptor beta chains from one sample, sequenced in a study of blood T cell repertoires in COVID-19. TCRdb keeps only in-frame clones here, not all; method: immunoSEQ multiplex PCR. The table lists around 67,000 clones, roughly three quarters of them singletons. Input material: peripheral blood. These receptors all come from a human donor in a cohort sampled during active COVID-19. Each CDR3 is given with its conserved first and last residue.

CDR3 protein: CASSLRQTDEQFF
CDR3 length: 13
V gene: TRBV11-2
J gene: TRBJ2-1

CDR3 protein: CASSLGREGVETQYF
CDR3 length: 15
V gene: TRBV5-4
J gene: TRBJ2-5

CDR3 protein: CASSLPRTGPMNTEAFF
CDR3 length: 17
V gene: TRBV7-2
J gene: TRBJ1-1

CDR3 protein: CASTSQGYTGELFF
CDR3 length: 14
V gene: TRBV28
J gene: TRBJ2-2

CDR3 protein: CASSPTGGAETQYF
CDR3 length: 14
V gene: TRBV5-6
J gene: TRBJ2-5

CDR3 protein: CATSRDRSAGGQGTQYF
CDR3 length: 17
V gene: TRBV15
J gene: TRBJ2-5

CDR3 protein: CASSPTSGSSYNEQFF
CDR3 length: 16
V gene: TRBV2
J gene: TRBJ2-1

CDR3 protein: CASSDGASGTDTQYF
CDR3 length: 15
V gene: TRBV6-4
J gene: TRBJ2-3

CDR3 protein: CASSLTPGLAGGPTPQDTQYF
CDR3 length: 21
V gene: TRBV7-3
J gene: TRBJ2-3

CDR3 protein: CASSFTGQGVTEAFF
CDR3 length: 15
V gene: TRBV7-9
J gene: TRBJ1-1

CDR3 protein: CASSLASRGMAVQFF
CDR3 length: 15
V gene: TRBV5-1
J gene: TRBJ2-1

CDR3 protein: CAIRPGLQKVGELFF
CDR3 length: 15
V gene: TRBV10-3
J gene: TRBJ2-2

CDR3 protein: CASTQQESPLHF
CDR3 length: 12
V gene: TRBV28
J gene: TRBJ1-6

CDR3 protein: CASSQDEGATGELFF
CDR3 length: 15
V gene: TRBV4-3
J gene: TRBJ2-2

CDR3 protein: CASSPTGYTDTQYF
CDR3 length: 14
V gene: TRBV5-6
J gene: TRBJ2-3

CDR3 protein: CASSYSGLGGYNEQFF
CDR3 length: 16
V gene: TRBV6-2/TRBV6-3
J gene: TRBJ2-1

CDR3 protein: CASSQDQGQGDLAFF
CDR3 length: 15
V gene: TRBV4-3
J gene: TRBJ1-1

CDR3 protein: CASSFSLAGADTQYF
CDR3 length: 15
V gene: TRBV7-9
J gene: TRBJ2-3

CDR3 protein: CAWGTSGSTIEQFF
CDR3 length: 14
V gene: TRBV30
J gene: TRBJ2-1

CDR3 protein: CASSPGQGLMNTEAFF
CDR3 length: 16
V gene: TRBV7-6
J gene: TRBJ1-1

CDR3 protein: CASSPRQGRNTEAFF
CDR3 length: 15
V gene: TRBV7-2
J gene: TRBJ1-1

CDR3 protein: CASSRGEAHTEAFF
CDR3 length: 14
V gene: TRBV9
J gene: TRBJ1-1

CDR3 protein: CARSLLAGGGPPGELFF
CDR3 length: 17
V gene: TRBV5-3
J gene: TRBJ2-2

CDR3 protein: CASSKGQGNTGELFF
CDR3 length: 15
V gene: TRBV21-1
J gene: TRBJ2-2

CDR3 protein: CASSNGGRPYDEQFF
CDR3 length: 15
V gene: TRBV19
J gene: TRBJ2-1

CDR3 protein: CASKGGDIQYF
CDR3 length: 11
V gene: TRBV19
J gene: TRBJ2-4

CDR3 protein: CASSFPPRGREPYEQYF
CDR3 length: 17
V gene: TRBV28
J gene: TRBJ2-7

CDR3 protein: CATSGRTGADSPLHF
CDR3 length: 15
V gene: TRBV15
J gene: TRBJ1-6

CDR3 protein: CASSKRTSYNEQFF
CDR3 length: 14
V gene: TRBV6-2/TRBV6-3
J gene: TRBJ2-1

CDR3 protein: CASSQQPIYEQYF
CDR3 length: 13
V gene: TRBV13
J gene: TRBJ2-7

CDR3 protein: CATSPDRLQGSDYGYTF
CDR3 length: 17
V gene: TRBV15
J gene: TRBJ1-2

CDR3 protein: CAGQWRGNQPQHF
CDR3 length: 13
V gene: TRBV28
J gene: TRBJ1-5

CDR3 protein: CAIFPQYF
CDR3 length: 8
V gene: TRBV7-9
J gene: TRBJ2-3

CDR3 protein: CASSTTGWQPQHF
CDR3 length: 13
V gene: TRBV6-2/TRBV6-3
J gene: TRBJ1-5

CDR3 protein: CASSFGGGDNQPQHF
CDR3 length: 15
V gene: TRBV27
J gene: TRBJ1-5

CDR3 protein: CASSQGQGLSYGYTF
CDR3 length: 15
V gene: TRBV4-2
J gene: TRBJ1-2

CDR3 protein: CASSYMVGGGINYGYTF
CDR3 length: 17
V gene: TRBV6-2/TRBV6-3
J gene: TRBJ1-2

CDR3 protein: CASKWTGPLGDEQYF
CDR3 length: 15
V gene: TRBV25-1
J gene: TRBJ2-7